This T cell receptor (beta chain) was documented in a study of shared clonotypes between healthy human individuals. Repertoires were generated with immunoSEQ multiplex PCR, while TCRdb's copy carries only in-frame clones and drops some. The table has about 380,000 clones, roughly 96% seen once. The receptor's source is a man aged 25 to 40 in good health. The sample comprised memory CD8+ T cells sorted from blood. Regarding subset: CD45RO+ cells pooled with CCR7-negative TemRA cells.

The CDR3 DNA follows: TGCGCCAGCTTCCGTAGCGGGACTCTACAAGAGACCCAGTACTTC. Its translation is CASFRSGTLQETQYF. The rearrangement uses TRBV10-1 and TRBJ2-5; 8 nucleotides align to TRBD2. The ends lost 8 bases at V and 2 bases at J; junction bases unmatched: 10. CDR3 length equals 15 residues. CDR1 and CDR2 (germline): WNHNN, SYGVQD (reference sequence).